This T cell receptor beta chain was found in a study of blood T cells in healthy people across ages. There are a few counts of this clonotype. The authors ran a second PCR of roughly 7 to 11 cycles using a sample-barcoded 5' primer and a J-beta primer mix. At least 2.5 million CDR3-containing paired-end reads were obtained per sample. One entry per CDR3 protein, called by TCRdb with MiXCR from the 5' RACE reads. The profile covers around 1,100,000 distinct CDR3 sequences, with under 40% appearing a single time and less than 15% taken by the ten largest. The germline gives CDR1 SEHNR, CDR2 FQNEAQ (reference sequence). V lost 3 bases to trimming and J lost 8 bases, with 13 bases between them. The CDR3 runs to 14 residues.

The chain has TRBV7-9 and TRBJ1-4; D call uncertain. The sequenced sample consisted of blood. This clonotype originated in a young man in good health. The CDR3 here is CASSFPDRREKLFF. The CDR3 DNA follows: TGTGCCAGCAGCTTTCCGGACCGAAGAGAAAAACTGTTTTTT. The full variable domain, rest sourced from reference TRBV7-9 and TRBJ1-4, is DTGVSQNPRHKITKRGQNVTFRCDPISEHNRLYWYRQTLGQGPEFLTYFQNEAQLEKSRLLSDRFSAERPKGSFSTLEIQRTEQGDSAMYLCASSFPDRREKLFFGSGTQLSVL.